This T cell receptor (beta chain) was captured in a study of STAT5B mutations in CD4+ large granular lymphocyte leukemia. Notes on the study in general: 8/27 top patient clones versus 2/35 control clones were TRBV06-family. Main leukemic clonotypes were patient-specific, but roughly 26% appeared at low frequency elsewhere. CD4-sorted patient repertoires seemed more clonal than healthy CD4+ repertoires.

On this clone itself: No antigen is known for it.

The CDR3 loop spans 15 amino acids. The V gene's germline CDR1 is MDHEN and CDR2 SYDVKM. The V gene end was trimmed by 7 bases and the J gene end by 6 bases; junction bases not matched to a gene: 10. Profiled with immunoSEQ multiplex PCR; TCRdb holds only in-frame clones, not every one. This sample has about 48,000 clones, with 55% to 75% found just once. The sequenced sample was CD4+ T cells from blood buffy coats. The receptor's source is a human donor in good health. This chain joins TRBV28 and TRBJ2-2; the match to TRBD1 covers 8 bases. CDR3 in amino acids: CASNHPGGNAGELFF. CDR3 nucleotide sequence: TGTGCCAGCAATCATCCAGGGGGCAATGCCGGGGAGCTGTTTTTT. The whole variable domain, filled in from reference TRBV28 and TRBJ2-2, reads DVKVTQSSRYLVKRTGEKVFLECVQDMDHENMFWYRQDPGLGLRLIYFSYDVKMKEKGDIPEGYSVSREKKERFSLILESASTNQTSMYLCASNHPGGNAGELFFGEGSRLTVL.